Shown below are 22 T cell receptor beta chains from a single sample sequenced in a study of shared clonotypes between healthy human individuals. The data were produced by immunoSEQ multiplex PCR, yet TCRdb's version contains in-frame clones alone and is incomplete. The profile shows about 1.1 million clones, about four fifths of them singletons. The sample consisted of memory CD4+ T cells from PBMCs. Subset denoted: CD45RA-negative fraction. Receptors were obtained from a man younger than 35 in good health. Some clones in this sample may be carry-over from other donors' samples.

This clone was detected only once. CDR3 nucleotides: TGTGCCAGCAGTTCCCTGGCGGGAGGTCGCTCTTCCGATGAGCAGTTCTTC. Protein sequence: CASSSLAGGRSSDEQFF. The V and J genes are TRBV28 and TRBJ2-1; 8 bases align to TRBD2. CDR1 and CDR2 (germline): MDHEN, SYDVKM. The CDR3 covers 17 residues. The ends lost 4 bases at V and 8 bases at J; junction bases unmatched: 16.

The chain links TRBV7-8 to TRBJ1-2; weak D call: TRBD1 (6 bases). The CDR3 extends over 16 amino acids. V lost 2 bases and J 1 base, leaving 14 bases between the germline ends. Germline lookup yields CDR1 SGHVS and CDR2 FQNEAQ. The CDR3 DNA is TGTGCCAGCAGCTTAATGGCAGGGGATTTTAACTATGGCTACACCTTC. Translated: CASSLMAGDFNYGYTF.

The chain couples TRBV6-1 to TRBJ1-1, with D unclear. The CDR3 has 15 residues. Germline assignment: CDR1 MNHNS and CDR2 SASEGT. V was clipped by 3 bases and J by 0 bases, with 11 bases between them. CDR3 bases: TGTGCCAGCAGTGATGGCGGTCTCATGAACACTGAAGCTTTCTTT. Its translation: CASSDGGLMNTEAFF.

In this sample, this clone turned up once. The V gene is TRBV5-8, the J gene TRBJ2-7; 10 bases agree with TRBD2. Trimming removed 0 bases from V and 3 bases from J; junction bases left unmatched: 3. The CDR3 extends over 15 amino acids. Germline loops: CDR1 SGHTS, CDR2 YDEGEE. In DNA, the CDR3 is TGTGCCAGCAGCTTGGGGCCTAGCGGGAGCTACGAGCAGTACTTC. The encoded protein is CASSLGPSGSYEQYF.

On this clone itself: At one end the junction does not follow the germline gene, possibly because of a read error. This rearrangement joins TRBV18 to TRBJ2-7, with D possibly matching TRBD2 (6 bases). The germline V gene encodes CDR1 KGHSH and CDR2 LQKENI. This CDR3 has 15 amino acids. The CDR3 here is CASSPPSTGAYVQYF. The CDR3 DNA sequence: TGTGCCAGCTCACCACCGTCAACGGGAGCCTACGTGCAGTACTTC. Full variable domain (remainder filled in from reference TRBV18 and TRBJ2-7): NAGVMQNPRHLVRRRGQEARLRCSPMKGHSHVYWYRQLPEEGLKFMVYLQKENIIDESGMPKERFSAEFPKEGPSILRIQQVVRGDSAAYFCASSPPSTGAYVQYFGPGTRLTVT.

There are many counts of this clone. This rearrangement joins TRBV9 to TRBJ2-3; 9 bases align to TRBD2. The CDR3 runs to 16 residues. Germline V lookup: CDR1 SGDLS, CDR2 YYNGEE. The trim removed 2 bases at V and 4 bases at J, leaving 8 bases unmatched. The CDR3 loop reads CASSVAAGGSSDTQYF. In DNA, the CDR3 is TGTGCCAGCAGCGTCGCAGCGGGAGGTTCGTCAGATACGCAGTATTTT.

The chain has TRBV5-1 and TRBJ2-7, with a possible D match to TRBD1 (6 bases). The CDR3 loop spans 14 amino acids. Germline assignment: CDR1 SGHRS and CDR2 YFSETQ. V was clipped by 3 bases and J by 2 bases, with 12 bases between them. The CDR3 sequence: CASSWGPGTYEQYF. CDR3 sequence (DNA): TGCGCCAGCAGCTGGGGGCCAGGGACCTACGAGCAGTACTTC. The full variable domain, with the rest looked up from reference TRBV5-1 and TRBJ2-7, is KAGVTQTPRYLIKTRGQQVTLSCSPISGHRSVSWYQQTPGQGLQFLFEYFSETQRNKGNFPGRFSGRQFSNSRSEMNVSTLELGDSALYLCASSWGPGTYEQYFGPGTRLTVT.

The chain uses TRBV18 and TRBJ1-3, with 9 bases fitting TRBD1. Germline trimming cut 6 bases from V and 3 bases from J; bases unmatched to any gene: 6. Germline-derived CDR1 and CDR2 are KGHSH and LQKENI. This CDR3 comprises 15 residues. The chain's CDR3 is CASSPTGGFGNTIYF. CDR3 DNA: TGTGCCAGCTCTCCGACAGGGGGTTTTGGAAACACCATATATTTT.

The chain couples TRBV6-6 to TRBJ2-3, with 11 bases matching TRBD1. The V gene's germline CDR1 is MNHNY and CDR2 SVGAGI (reference sequence). After removal of 5 bases from V and 3 bases from J, the junction contained 4 bases not matched to a gene. CDR3 size: 15 residues. The CDR3 DNA is TGTGCCAGCAGTCCCAGGGACAGGGGGACAGATACGCAGTATTTT. Amino acid sequence: CASSPRDRGTDTQYF.

V is TRBV2 and J is TRBJ1-2; no reliable D call. CDR3 length equals 14 residues. The V end lost 6 bases, the J end lost 6 bases, and 17 bases lay between the germline ends. Germline V gives CDR1 SNHLY, CDR2 FYNNEI. The CDR3 here is CASSVGPLLDGYTF. As DNA, the CDR3 is TGTGCCAGCAGCGTCGGCCCCCTCCTCGATGGCTACACCTTC.

V and J are TRBV25-1 and TRBJ1-3; possibly TRBD1 for D (5 bases). CDR3 size: 13 residues. Germline values: CDR1 MGHDK, CDR2 SYGVNS. The V end was cut by 3 bases, the J end by 6 bases, with 9 bases between. CDR3 amino acids: CASSEAGKNTIYF. The DNA of the CDR3 is TGTGCCAGCAGTGAGGCAGGGAAAAACACCATATATTTT.

As for this clone: Other DNA sequences in this specimen translate into the identical CDR3. The chain uses TRBV5-4 and TRBJ2-1; TRBD1 matches 7 bases. This CDR3 is built from 15 residues. Germline-derived CDR1 and CDR2 are SGHNT and YYREEE (reference sequence). The J segment lost 2 bases and the V segment lost 0 bases, leaving 2 bases of the junction unmatched. CDR3 coding DNA: TGTGCCAGCAGCTTGGACAGGGGACCCTACAATGAGCAGTTCTTC. The encoded protein is CASSLDRGPYNEQFF.

This clone was observed at least ten times. V usage is TRBV5-4 and J usage is TRBJ2-5; 11 nucleotides line up with TRBD2. The CDR3 is made up of 15 amino acids. The germline V gene has CDR1 SGHNT and CDR2 YYREEE (reference sequence). V lost 7 bases and J lost 1; bases outside the gene matches: 6. The CDR3 DNA is TGTGCCAGCGGTAGCGGGAGGGGACCCCAAGAGACCCAGTACTTC. Its protein product is CASGSGRGPQETQYF.

Worth noting for this clone: Just one base apart from a much larger clone, this may be a read error. J is TRBJ1-2 and V is TRBV5-1, with unresolved D. The germline CDR1 and CDR2 sequences are SGHRS and YFSETQ. This CDR3 contains 14 residues. With 4 bases removed from V and 8 bases from J, the gap between germline ends came to 18 bases. The CDR3 sequence: CASSPRNTAGGYTF. The CDR3 DNA reads as TGCGCCAGCAGCCCCCGGAACACGGCTGGAGGCTACACCTTC.

The chain couples TRBV27 to TRBJ1-6; D unclear. The CDR3 sequence is 15 residues long. The V gene's germline CDR1 is MNHEY and CDR2 SMNVEV (reference sequence). Trimming left V 7 bases short and J 8 bases short, with 18 bases between. CDR3 nucleotide sequence: TGTGCCAGCACGTTTTCTGGGCGGATGTATTCACCCCTCCACTTT. It is translated as CASTFSGRMYSPLHF.

The V gene is TRBV28, the J gene TRBJ1-3; no clear D. Trimming removed 3 bases from V and 0 bases from J, with 12 bases in between. The CDR3 length is 16 residues. Germline V gene data show CDR1 as MDHEN and CDR2 as SYDVKM. CDR3 DNA sequence: TGTGCCAGCAGTTTGATCCAGACAATCTCTGGAAACACCATATATTTT. Protein: CASSLIQTISGNTIYF.

CDR3 amino acids: CASSSTDRGYGYTF. The DNA for the CDR3 is TGTGCCAGCAGTTCTACAGACAGGGGGTATGGCTACACCTTC. The J gene is TRBJ1-2, the V gene TRBV28; TRBD1 matches 9 bases. The CDR3 consists of 14 residues. Germline assignment: CDR1 MDHEN and CDR2 SYDVKM. After removal of 4 bases from V and 5 bases from J, the junction contained 5 bases not matched to a gene.

About this clone itself: Other DNA variants within this sample encode the same CDR3. The CDR3 sequence: CASSPPGGYEQYF. In DNA, the CDR3 is TGTGCCAGCTCACCTCCAGGCGGATACGAGCAGTACTTC. This chain connects TRBV18 to TRBJ2-7; D is ambiguous. The CDR3 is 13 residues long. Per the germline V gene, CDR1 is KGHSH and CDR2 is LQKENI. V shed 3 bases and J shed 4 bases, with 10 bases lying between them.

V and J are TRBV29-1 and TRBJ2-7, with unresolved D. The germline V gene has CDR1 SQVTM and CDR2 ANQGSEA. This CDR3 contains 13 residues. The ends were cut back, 7 bases at V and 0 bases at J, with 13 bases in the middle. The CDR3 spells CSAQTSNSYEQYF. The CDR3 DNA follows: TGCAGCGCTCAGACATCCAACTCCTACGAGCAGTACTTC.

This CDR3 is CASSFATGAEAFF. The CDR3 bases are TGTGCCAGCAGCTTCGCGACAGGGGCTGAAGCTTTCTTT. The chain carries TRBV7-2 and TRBJ1-1; 8 bases map to TRBD1. V lost 3 bases, J lost 6 bases, and 3 bases stayed unmatched. Germline V gene lookup returns CDR1 SGHTA and CDR2 FQGNSA. The CDR3 runs to 13 residues.

This sequence joins TRBV30 and TRBJ1-1, with D maybe TRBD1 (6 bases). The CDR3 has 14 amino acids. Trimming removed 5 bases from V and 4 bases from J, with 17 bases in between. The germline gives CDR1 GTSNPN, CDR2 SVGIG (reference sequence). CDR3 amino acids: CAWGRGARSTEAFF. The CDR3 region has the DNA TGTGCCTGGGGGCGGGGGGCGCGAAGCACTGAAGCTTTCTTT.

This clone has a single count. The gene calls are TRBV19 and TRBJ1-2; no firm D call. Trimming shortened V by 6 bases and J by 2 bases, and 10 bases separated the two germline ends. CDR1 and CDR2 from the germline V gene are LNHDA and SQIVND (reference sequence). The CDR3 loop spans 13 amino acids. CDR3 amino acids: CASRTDENYGYTF. DNA for the CDR3: TGTGCCAGTAGAACGGACGAGAACTATGGCTACACCTTC.